This T cell receptor beta chain was documented in a study of T cells in Graves' hyperthyroidism and ophthalmopathy. General study results and limits: The model predicted ophthalmopathy a median roughly six months before onset. Among clonotypes expanded in thyroid above 0.001, most were also found in blood.

The CDR3 extends over 17 amino acids. Trimming left V 1 base short and J 4 bases short, with 17 bases between. From germline, CDR1 is MGHRA and CDR2 YSYEKL. Amplified TCR beta CDR3 regions derived from RNA transcripts. HTBI primers were employed in a first-round RT-PCR of the TCR CDR3. MiXCR, run by TCRdb on the multiplex PCR reads, gives a single entry per CDR3 protein. This sample carries 450,000 to 600,000 distinct CDR3 sequences, around 15% of them seen once, and the ten largest clones take more than 11%. This clonotype occurred a few times. Its antigen is not known. The material sequenced was blood. This sequence joins TRBV4-1 and TRBJ2-1; D gene ambiguous. This TCR derives from a woman aged 40 to 50 with Graves' hyperthyroidism. In DNA form, the CDR3 reads TGCGCCAGCAGCCAAGGAGAGGTAGTAAGGCTTTACAATGAGCAGTTCTTC. As protein: CASSQGEVVRLYNEQFF.